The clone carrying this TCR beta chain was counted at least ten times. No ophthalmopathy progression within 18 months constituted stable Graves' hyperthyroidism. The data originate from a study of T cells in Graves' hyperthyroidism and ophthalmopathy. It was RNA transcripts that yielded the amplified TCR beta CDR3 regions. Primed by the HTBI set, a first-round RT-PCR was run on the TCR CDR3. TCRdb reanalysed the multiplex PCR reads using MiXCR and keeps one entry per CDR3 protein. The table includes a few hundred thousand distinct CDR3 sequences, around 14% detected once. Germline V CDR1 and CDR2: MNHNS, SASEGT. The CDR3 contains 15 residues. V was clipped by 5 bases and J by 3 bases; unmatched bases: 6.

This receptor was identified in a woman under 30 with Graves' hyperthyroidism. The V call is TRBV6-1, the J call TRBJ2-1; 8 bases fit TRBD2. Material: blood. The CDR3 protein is CASSREGGGYNEQFF. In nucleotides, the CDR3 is TGTGCCAGCAGTCGGGAGGGAGGGGGCTACAATGAGCAGTTCTTC.